The 8 T cell receptor beta chains in this list originate from one sample, sequenced in a study of blood T cell repertoires in COVID-19. Using immunoSEQ multiplex PCR, the repertoire was profiled, and TCRdb retains in-frame clones only, with some absent. The sample holds over 200,000 clones, 86% seen once. The sample consisted of PBMCs or T cells enriched from blood (not recorded which). The receptor source for this set is a woman in her fifties or sixties in a cohort exposed to, infected with or recovered from COVID-19 (not recorded which).

This rearrangement joins TRBV3-1 (or the pseudogene TRBV3-2) to TRBJ2-1, with 7 bases matching TRBD2. The trim removed 0 bases at V and 5 bases at J, leaving 7 bases unmatched. Germline V gene sequence: CDR1 LGHDT, CDR2 YNNKEL (reference sequence). The CDR3 loop spans 16 amino acids. The CDR3 DNA reads TGTGCCAGCAGCCAAGATGGGCTAGCGGAGGACAATGAGCAGTTCTTC. As protein: CASSQDGLAEDNEQFF.

The gene calls are TRBV6-6 and TRBJ1-2, with 7 positions matching TRBD1. Germline CDR1 reads MNHNY; CDR2 reads SVGAGI (reference sequence). The V segment lost 5 bases and the J segment 2 bases; nucleotides outside the gene matches: 5. The CDR3 covers 14 residues. The CDR3 region has the DNA TGTGCCAGCAGTCCCAGGGGACAGAACTATGGCTACACCTTC. Its protein is CASSPRGQNYGYTF.

The count of this clone is one. The CDR3 bases are TGTGCCAGCAGCTTATTGGGAGGAAAAATGTACCAAGAGACCCAGTACTTC. This gives the protein CASSLLGGKMYQETQYF. This chain links TRBV11-3 with TRBJ2-5, with D maybe TRBD2 (6 bases). Germline V lookup: CDR1 SGHNT, CDR2 YENEEA. The V gene lost 2 bases and the J gene lost 0 bases, with 16 bases spanning the gap. The CDR3 is 17 residues long.

The V call is TRBV4-3, the J call TRBJ1-4; unclear D gene. The CDR3 consists of 14 residues. CDR1 LGHNA and CDR2 YSLEER come from the germline V gene. V shed 1 base and J shed 7 bases, with 10 bases lying between them. CDR3 loop: CASSQAIRGEKLFF. In nucleotides, the CDR3 is TGCGCCAGCAGCCAAGCGATCCGGGGTGAAAAACTGTTTTTT.

This sequence joins TRBV5-1 and TRBJ2-7, with 8 bases matching TRBD1. V was pared by 0 bases and J by 7 bases, with 6 bases of the junction left unmatched. This CDR3 spans 14 amino acids. Germline V CDR1 and CDR2: SGHRS, YFSETQ. DNA of the CDR3: TGCGCCAGCAGCTTGGCTCAGGGGGCGGGTGAGCAGTACTTC. Translating gives CASSLAQGAGEQYF.

This clone was counted a single time. CDR3: CASSQETSTTQYF. The DNA of the CDR3 is TGCGCCAGCAGCCAAGAGACTAGTACTACGCAGTATTTT. The chain couples TRBV4-3 to TRBJ2-3, with TRBD2 as a possible D gene (6 bases). CDR3 length: 13 amino acids. The V gene's germline CDR1 is LGHNA and CDR2 YSLEER. V was pared by 0 bases and J by 8 bases, with 9 bases between.

This sequence joins TRBV4-1 and TRBJ2-2; D is undetermined. The V end lost 0 bases, the J end lost 5 bases, and 4 bases lay between the germline ends. The CDR3 is made up of 13 amino acids. The germline gives CDR1 MGHRA, CDR2 YSYEKL. In nucleotides, the CDR3 is TGCGCCAGCAGCCAAGATCAGACCGGGGAGCTGTTTTTT. Amino acids: CASSQDQTGELFF.

The chain uses TRBV7-3 and TRBJ2-5; D may be TRBD2 (6 bases). CDR3 length: 14 residues. V was clipped by 4 bases and J by 1 base, with 10 bases between them. Germline assignment: CDR1 SGHTA and CDR2 FQGTGA. CDR3 bases: TGTGCCAGCAGCTCAATGGGGGGCCAAGAGACCCAGTACTTC. Its translation: CASSSMGGQETQYF.